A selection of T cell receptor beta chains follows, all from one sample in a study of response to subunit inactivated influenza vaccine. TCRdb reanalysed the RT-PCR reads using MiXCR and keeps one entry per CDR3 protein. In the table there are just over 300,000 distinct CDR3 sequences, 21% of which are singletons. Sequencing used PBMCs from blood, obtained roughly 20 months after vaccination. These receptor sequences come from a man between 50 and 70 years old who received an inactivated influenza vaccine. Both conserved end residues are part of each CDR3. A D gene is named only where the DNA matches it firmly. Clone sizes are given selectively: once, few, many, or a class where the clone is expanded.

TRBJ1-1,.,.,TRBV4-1,CASSPPRAILNTEAFF,TGCGCCAGCAGCCCGCCGAGGGCCATACTGAACACTGAAGCTTTCTTT
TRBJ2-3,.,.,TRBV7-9,CASSFPLKNQYF,TGTGCCAGCAGCTTCCCCCTAAAGAACCAGTATTTT
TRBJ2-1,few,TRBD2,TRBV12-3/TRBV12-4,CATDPPGLAGNEQFF,TGTGCCACCGACCCCCCGGGACTAGCGGGGAATGAGCAGTTCTTC
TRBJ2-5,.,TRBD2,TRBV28,CASSGSGRWETQYF,TGTGCCAGCAGCGGTAGCGGGAGGTGGGAGACCCAGTACTTC
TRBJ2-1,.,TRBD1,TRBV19,CASSMTGGYNEQFF,TGTGCCAGTAGTATGACAGGGGGGTACAATGAGCAGTTCTTC
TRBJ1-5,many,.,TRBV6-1,CASRVSPNSRGNQPQHF,TGTGCCAGCAGAGTATCCCCGAATTCCAGGGGCAATCAGCCCCAGCATTTT
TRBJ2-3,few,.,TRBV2,CASSGYSADTQYF,TGTGCCAGCAGTGGATACAGCGCAGATACGCAGTATTTT
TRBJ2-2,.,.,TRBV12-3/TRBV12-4,CASRRQENTGELFF,TGTGCCAGCAGACGACAGGAAAACACCGGGGAGCTGTTTTTT
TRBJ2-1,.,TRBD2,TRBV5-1,CASSVGLAGVDEQFF,TGCGCCAGCAGCGTAGGACTAGCGGGAGTCGATGAGCAGTTCTTC
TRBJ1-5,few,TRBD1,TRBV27,CASSLSRGPNQPQHF,TGTGCCAGCAGTTTATCCAGGGGGCCGAATCAGCCCCAGCATTTT
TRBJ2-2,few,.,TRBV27,CASGLNTGELFF,TGTGCCAGCGGTCTGAACACCGGGGAGCTGTTTTTT
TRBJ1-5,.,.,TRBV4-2,CASSLKVEGNQPQHF,TGTGCCAGCAGCCTAAAAGTGGAGGGAAATCAGCCCCAGCATTTT
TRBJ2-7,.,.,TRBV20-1,CSARSRLDSFYEQYF,TGCAGTGCTAGATCTCGCTTGGACAGCTTCTACGAGCAGTACTTC
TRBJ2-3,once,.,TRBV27,CATGSNQADTQYF,TGTGCGACCGGGAGCAATCAGGCAGATACGCAGTATTTT
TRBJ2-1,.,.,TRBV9,CASSVAAGARDEQFF,TGTGCCAGCAGCGTAGCTGCAGGGGCTAGGGATGAGCAGTTCTTC
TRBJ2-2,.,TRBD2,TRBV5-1,CASSPPPSGGTGELFF,TGCGCCAGCAGCCCGCCCCCTAGCGGGGGCACCGGGGAGCTGTTTTTT
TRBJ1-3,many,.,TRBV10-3,CAISDAEIPGNTIYF,TGTGCCATCAGTGACGCGGAGATTCCTGGAAACACCATATATTTT